These 9 T cell receptor beta chains were sequenced from one sample in a study of CD8 T cells in ankylosing spondylitis. One entry per CDR3 protein, called by TCRdb with MiXCR from the 5' RACE reads. The profile shows roughly 130,000 distinct CDR3 sequences, about 7% of them singletons. Sequenced input: blood, either unsorted or a sorted T cell fraction (not recorded which). These receptors all stem from a male donor with ankylosing spondylitis or in good health (not recorded which).

This clonotype occurred many times. This chain links TRBV7-8 with TRBJ1-6, with D possibly being TRBD1 (5 bases). Germline values: CDR1 SGHVS, CDR2 FQNEAQ. V was clipped by 1 base and J by 9 bases, with 10 bases between them. The CDR3 is 14 residues long. The CDR3 region is CASSLGRESSPLHF. The DNA of the CDR3 is TGTGCCAGCAGCTTAGGCAGGGAAAGTTCACCCCTCCACTTT.

In its sample, this clonotype was seen a few times. The CDR3 loop is CSARDGVAQMNTEAFF. CDR3 DNA: TGCAGTGCTCGCGACGGAGTAGCACAAATGAACACTGAAGCTTTCTTT. The V gene is TRBV20-1, the J gene TRBJ1-1; D is ambiguous. V was pared by 5 bases and J by 0 bases, with 19 bases between. This CDR3 is built from 16 residues. Germline CDR1 is DFQATT and CDR2 is SNEGSKA (reference sequence).

The sample holds many counts of this clonotype. This chain links TRBV7-3 with TRBJ2-2, with a possible D match to TRBD1 (5 bases). The CDR3 covers 17 residues. V lost 2 bases and J 4 bases, leaving 17 bases between the germline ends. Germline CDR1 SGHTA, CDR2 FQGTGA. The CDR3 nucleotides are TGTGCCAGCAGCTTAGATGTCAGGGCCCGGGCCACCGGGGAGCTGTTTTTT. Amino acids: CASSLDVRARATGELFF.

Many counts were recorded for this clonotype. The V gene is TRBV5-1, the J gene TRBJ2-1; a possible D gene is TRBD2 (6 bases). Germline lookup yields CDR1 SGHRS and CDR2 YFSETQ. This CDR3 has 13 residues. Trimming pared 4 bases from V and 9 bases from J, leaving 14 bases between. CDR3 sequence: CASSPVGLPEQFF. The CDR3 DNA sequence: TGCGCCAGCAGCCCCGTAGGACTACCTGAGCAGTTCTTC.

The sample holds many counts of this clonotype. The V call is TRBV7-9, the J call TRBJ2-7, with 9 bases matching TRBD1. With V trimmed by 3 bases and J by 4 bases, 10 bases remained unmatched. The CDR3 runs to 16 residues. Germline CDR1 reads SEHNR; CDR2 reads FQNEAQ (reference sequence). The CDR3 is CASSLYTGGDWYEQYF. The DNA of the CDR3 is TGTGCCAGCAGCTTGTACACAGGGGGCGATTGGTACGAGCAGTACTTC.

This clonotype was counted many times. The CDR3 spells CSARDLRGRFEKLFF. CDR3 in DNA: TGCAGTGCTAGAGATCTCCGGGGGCGATTTGAAAAACTGTTTTTT. The gene calls are TRBV20-1 and TRBJ1-4; D is perhaps TRBD1 (6 bases). V was shortened by 0 bases and J by 7 bases, with 15 bases between the two germline ends. CDR1 DFQATT and CDR2 SNEGSKA come from the germline V gene (reference sequence). The CDR3 consists of 15 residues.

This clonotype was picked up many times. V usage is TRBV29-1 and J usage is TRBJ2-7; TRBD1 aligns across 12 bases. J lost 8 bases, V lost 3 bases, and 8 bases had no gene match. Germline CDR1 is SQVTM and CDR2 is ANQGSEA. CDR3 length: 14 residues. The DNA for the CDR3 is TGCAGCGTTGATGCTGGGACAGGGGGCGCGAAGCAGTACTTC. Protein product: CSVDAGTGGAKQYF.

This clonotype was recorded many times. The rearrangement joins TRBV7-2 to TRBJ2-3, with D unresolved. Deletions cut 7 bases from V and 7 bases from J, with 9 bases between. The CDR3 contains 11 residues. The germline CDR1 and CDR2 sequences are SGHTA and FQGNSA. CDR3 DNA: TGTGCCAGCACGATAGCACATACGCAGTATTTT. Amino acid sequence: CASTIAHTQYF.

The sample holds many counts of this clonotype. The CDR3 sequence: CATSSSGGMTDTQYF. CDR3 in DNA: TGTGCCACCAGTTCCTCAGGGGGCATGACAGATACGCAGTATTTT. The rearrangement joins TRBV24-1 to TRBJ2-3, with 8 bases fitting TRBD1. The CDR3 loop spans 15 amino acids. Germline CDR1 and CDR2: KGHDR and SFDVKD. The V segment lost 6 bases and the J segment 3 bases; nucleotides outside the gene matches: 7.